Below are 2 T cell receptor beta chains sequenced from a single sample in a study of shared clonotypes between healthy human individuals. TCRdb's table, derived via immunoSEQ multiplex PCR, lists solely in-frame clones and lacks some. The sample lists more than 2 million clones, 90% to 95% seen once, with approximately 0.13% in the top ten. The specimen sequenced was naive CD4+ T cells sorted from blood. As to subset: CD45RA+ positively selected. Receptors were obtained from a man in his late teens or twenties in good health.

This clone was found once. V gene TRBV6-1 combines with J gene TRBJ1-2; 7 bases fit TRBD1. This CDR3 contains 16 residues. The J segment lost 7 bases and the V segment lost 4 bases, leaving 15 bases of the junction unmatched. The germline V gene encodes CDR1 MNHNS and CDR2 SASEGT. CDR3 loop: CASSAQGGLTIFGYTF. CDR3 nucleotide sequence: TGTGCCAGCAGTGCGCAGGGGGGCTTAACTATTTTTGGCTACACCTTC.

V is TRBV2 and J is TRBJ2-3, with D possibly TRBD1 on 5 matching bases. Germline lookup yields CDR1 SNHLY and CDR2 FYNNEI. V was clipped by 8 bases and J by 2 bases, with 11 bases between them. The CDR3 length is 13 residues. Here the CDR3 reads CASARVNTDTQYF. In nucleotides, the CDR3 is TGTGCCAGCGCCAGGGTAAACACAGATACGCAGTATTTT.